The 17 T cell receptor beta chains given below trace back to one sample, sequenced in a study of OX40 agonist ivuxolimab in advanced cancers. Library prep was done by the immunoSEQ multiplex PCR assay. TCRdb mirrors the immuneACCESS table, restricted to in-frame sequences. Some clones are absent from its copies; in checked studies, under half trace to an unresolved V gene, and the reason for the others is unknown. In this sample the table shows under 75,000 clones, approximately 90% of which occur a single time. The top ten hold less than 10% of the sample. The source material was CD4+ or CD8+ T cells sorted from blood, sampled in a trial of the OX40 agonist ivuxolimab. Receptor source: an adult with an advanced solid tumor such as melanoma, head and neck, liver or kidney cancer.

The chain combines TRBV5-1 with TRBJ2-3, with TRBD2 matching 7 bases. Trimming took 0 bases from V and 0 from J; bases not matched to a gene: 13. Germline loops: CDR1 SGHRS, CDR2 YFSETQ. The CDR3 consists of 19 residues. The chain's CDR3 is CASSLVGAGRPTSTDTQYF. CDR3 DNA: TGCGCCAGCAGCTTGGTAGGAGCGGGGCGGCCTACTAGCACAGATACGCAGTATTTT.

The chain couples TRBV4-1 to TRBJ1-1; tentatively, D is TRBD1 (5 bases). Trimming removed 2 bases at V and 8 bases at J, with 6 bases between. Germline assignment: CDR1 MGHRA and CDR2 YSYEKL. The length of the CDR3 is 11 residues. CDR3 bases: TGCGCCAGCAGCCAAAGGACAGAAGCTTTCTTT. It is translated as CASSQRTEAFF.

The chain carries TRBV27 and TRBJ2-7; 10 positions agree with TRBD1. The V gene end was trimmed by 4 bases and the J gene end by 5 bases; junction bases not matched to a gene: 5. CDR3 length equals 14 residues. The germline gives CDR1 MNHEY, CDR2 SMNVEV (reference sequence). The CDR3 sequence: CASSWDRGGDEQYF. The CDR3 DNA reads as TGTGCCAGCAGTTGGGACAGGGGTGGCGACGAGCAGTACTTC.

This chain uses TRBV5-4 with TRBJ2-5; no definite D call. The germline CDR1 and CDR2 sequences are SGHNT and YYREEE (reference sequence). The CDR3 runs 13 residues. Trimming removed 0 bases from V and 5 bases from J, with 8 bases in between. The DNA of the CDR3 is TGTGCCAGCAGCTTGGAGGCCTGGGAGACCCAGTACTTC. This encodes CASSLEAWETQYF.

The chain recombines TRBV13 with TRBJ2-3, with TRBD2 matching over 11 bases. Germline V lookup: CDR1 PRHDT, CDR2 FYEKMQ (reference sequence). Trimming took 6 bases from V and 0 from J; bases not matched to a gene: 11. The CDR3 spans 18 residues. The CDR3 DNA follows: TGTGCCAGCAGTTTACTACTAGCGGGGGCCCATAGCACAGATACGCAGTATTTT. This gives the protein CASSLLLAGAHSTDTQYF.

The rearrangement links TRBV27 to TRBJ1-5, with D maybe TRBD1 (5 bases). The CDR3 loop spans 14 amino acids. Germline CDR1 is MNHEY and CDR2 is SMNVEV (reference sequence). V gave up 3 bases and J gave up 6 bases, with 12 bases separating them. CDR3 amino acids: CASSFFGGSQPQHF. The CDR3 DNA reads TGTGCCAGCAGTTTTTTCGGGGGAAGTCAGCCCCAGCATTTT.

The V call is TRBV5-1, the J call TRBJ1-2; the match to TRBD1 covers 8 bases. This CDR3 is built from 16 residues. Germline loops: CDR1 SGHRS, CDR2 YFSETQ. Trimming at V came to 0 bases and at J to 11 bases, leaving 15 bases not matched to a gene. The CDR3 loop is CASSLGTGSSTTGYTF. The CDR3 DNA reads TGCGCCAGCAGCTTGGGGACAGGGAGCTCTACTACGGGATACACCTTC.

The rearrangement uses TRBV11-3 and TRBJ2-2; D is tentatively TRBD1 or TRBD2 (6 bases each). The CDR3 has 16 amino acids. V was trimmed by 5 bases and J by 1 base, leaving 14 bases between them. Looked up from germline, CDR1 is SGHNT and CDR2 is YENEEA. Written as DNA, the CDR3 is TGTGCCAGCAGCCCCTACGAGGGGGGGAACACCGGGGAGCTGTTTTTT. It translates to CASSPYEGGNTGELFF.

The chain couples TRBV6-5 to TRBJ1-1; D might be TRBD1 (5 bases). The CDR3 has 13 residues. The germline V gene has CDR1 MNHEY and CDR2 SVGAGI. Between the trimmed V and J ends, which lost 2 bases and 11 bases, there was a span of 15 bases. CDR3 amino acids: CASSYVQGNPAFF. For the CDR3, the DNA is TGTGCCAGCAGTTACGTCCAGGGAAACCCGGCTTTCTTT.

The DNA of the CDR3 is TGTGCCAGCACGAAGGGTTACGAGCAGTACTTC. Protein: CASTKGYEQYF. The chain joins TRBV6-5 to TRBJ2-7; D gene ambiguous. The germline V gene encodes CDR1 MNHEY and CDR2 SVGAGI. Trimming removed 7 bases at V and 4 bases at J, with 8 bases between. The CDR3 loop spans 11 amino acids.

The V and J genes are TRBV19 and TRBJ2-7; D might be TRBD1 (5 bases). This CDR3 has 13 amino acids. Trimming left V 4 bases short and J 0 bases short, with 7 bases between. Germline CDR1 LNHDA, CDR2 SQIVND (reference sequence). CDR3 region: CASSTGHSYEQYF. The DNA of the CDR3 is TGTGCCAGTAGTACAGGGCACTCCTACGAGCAGTACTTC.

V usage is TRBV5-6 and J usage is TRBJ2-7; 9 bases are shared with TRBD1. The ends lost 7 bases at V and 1 base at J; junction bases unmatched: 9. The V gene's germline CDR1 is SGHDT and CDR2 YYEEEE. CDR3 size: 15 residues. CDR3 coding DNA: TGTGCCAGCGGAGGACCCGGGACAGGGTCCTACGAGCAGTACTTC. This gives the protein CASGGPGTGSYEQYF. Looking up the rest from reference TRBV5-6 and TRBJ2-7 gives the full variable domain: DAGVTQSPTHLIKTRGQQVTLRCSPKSGHDTVSWYQQALGQGPQFIFQYYEEEERQRGNFPDRFSGHQFPNYSSELNVNALLLGDSALYLCASGGPGTGSYEQYFGPGTRLTVT.

The chain joins TRBV6-5 to TRBJ2-7, with a weak D call TRBD2 (5 bases). The germline V and J ends were trimmed by 2 bases and 5 bases, with 10 bases remaining between them. Germline lookup yields CDR1 MNHEY and CDR2 SVGAGI. The CDR3 has 13 amino acids. The CDR3 loop is CASSYPDGNEQYF. CDR3 nucleotides: TGTGCCAGCAGTTACCCGGACGGGAACGAGCAGTACTTC.

The rearrangement uses TRBV29-1 and TRBJ2-3; D is perhaps TRBD2 (5 bases). CDR3 size: 14 residues. The germline V gene has CDR1 SQVTM and CDR2 ANQGSEA. V was cut by 5 bases and J by 2 bases, with 14 bases left in between. CDR3 residues: CSVLDSPYTDTQYF. The CDR3 bases are TGCAGCGTTCTGGACTCACCGTACACAGATACGCAGTATTTT.

The gene calls are TRBV7-3 and TRBJ1-4; D uncertain. The CDR3 covers 20 residues. The germline V gene has CDR1 SGHTA and CDR2 FQGTGA. Trimming took 1 base from V and 0 from J, leaving 21 bases between them. For the CDR3, the DNA is TGTGCCAGCAGCTTAATACCTAGTATAGGCAGCTCCACAACTAATGAAAAACTGTTTTTT. Amino acids: CASSLIPSIGSSTTNEKLFF.

V and J are TRBV19 and TRBJ2-3; 9 positions match TRBD1. Germline V CDR1 and CDR2: LNHDA, SQIVND (reference sequence). The CDR3 contains 15 residues. J gave up 3 bases and V 4 bases, and 5 bases lay outside the gene matches. CDR3 in amino acids: CASSTRDRVTDTQYF. CDR3 DNA sequence: TGTGCCAGTAGTACGCGGGACAGGGTTACAGATACGCAGTATTTT.

The genes are TRBV2 and TRBJ2-3; D unclear. Germline V gives CDR1 SNHLY, CDR2 FYNNEI. Trimming removed 3 bases at V and 0 bases at J, with 7 bases between. The CDR3 is made up of 14 amino acids. The CDR3, as DNA: TGTGCCAGCAGTGATACAGCCAGCACAGATACGCAGTATTTT. Encoded protein: CASSDTASTDTQYF.